What follows are 21 T cell receptor beta chains derived from one specimen sequenced in a study of regulatory T cells in long-lasting Graves disease. Documented time point: persistent/refractory GD, antithyroid drugs over 5 years with positive TRAb. The TCR library was made from RNA that had been extracted from PBMCs in TRIzol. Combining iRepertoire HTBI primers with Arm-PCR of CDR3 regions, the authors built TCR beta libraries. One entry per CDR3 protein results from TCRdb running MiXCR on the multiplex PCR reads. The sample contains roughly 430,000 distinct CDR3 sequences, 20% to 25% of which appear only once. The source was peripheral blood mononuclear cells (PBMCs), collected when the disease was refractory, from a patient treated with antithyroid drugs. The receptors stem from a female donor with Graves disease.

The V gene is TRBV15, the J gene TRBJ1-5, with 8 bases matching TRBD1. Germline lookup yields CDR1 LNHNV and CDR2 YYDKDF (reference sequence). V lost 0 bases and J lost 9; bases outside the gene matches: 13. The CDR3 sequence is 17 residues long. CDR3 in DNA: TGTGCCACCAGCAGAGATTTGACAGGGGCCCCGAGGGGGCCCCAGCATTTT. Translated: CATSRDLTGAPRGPQHF.

At least ten counts were recorded for this clonotype. The genes are TRBV28 and TRBJ1-1; D is perhaps TRBD1 (5 bases). Germline V CDR1 and CDR2: MDHEN, SYDVKM. This CDR3 has 17 amino acids. V dropped 6 bases and J dropped 0 bases, with 20 bases sitting between them. This CDR3 is CASSFVGGRGVNTEAFF. The DNA of the CDR3 is TGTGCCAGCAGCTTCGTGGGGGGAAGAGGGGTGAACACTGAAGCTTTCTTT.

As for this clonotype: Just one base apart from a much larger clone, this may be a read error. The V gene is TRBV6-1, the J gene TRBJ1-5; D ambiguous. This CDR3 is 15 amino acids long. From germline, CDR1 is MNHNS and CDR2 SASEGT. CDR3 bases: TGTACCAGCAGTGACGGCGCGGTGAGCAATCAGCCCCAGCATTTT. Its protein product is CTSSDGAVSNQPQHF.

Note on this clonotype: A much larger clone differs from this one at a single base, so this may be a read error. This chain joins TRBV18 and TRBJ1-3; 7 bases are a match to TRBD1. Germline-derived CDR1 and CDR2 are KGHSH and LQKENI. This CDR3 is built from 14 residues. With V trimmed by 6 bases and J by 0 bases, 2 bases remained unmatched. The DNA of the CDR3 is TGTGCCAGCTCCCGGGACAGCTCTGGAAACACCATATATTTT. Encoded protein: CASSRDSSGNTIYF. Using reference TRBV18 and TRBJ1-3 for the parts outside the CDR3, the full variable domain is NAGVMQNPRHLVRRRGQEARLRCSPMKGHSHVYWYRQLPEEGLKFMVYLQKENIIDESGMPKERFSAEFPKEGPSILRIQQVVRGDSAAYFCASSRDSSGNTIYFGEGSWLTVV.

This chain joins TRBV28 and TRBJ1-5, with 11 positions matching TRBD1. V lost 2 bases to trimming and J lost 14 bases; unmatched junction nucleotides: 5. The CDR3 has 13 residues. CDR1 MDHEN and CDR2 SYDVKM come from the germline V gene. DNA of the CDR3: TGTGCCAGCAGTTTAGGCGGGGACAGGGGGAAGCATTTT. Translated: CASSLGGDRGKHF.

This clonotype was found a few times. The chain links TRBV13 to TRBJ2-7, with D perhaps TRBD2 (6 bases). This CDR3 has 15 residues. Trimming pared 3 bases from V and 1 base from J, leaving 13 bases between. Germline loops: CDR1 PRHDT, CDR2 FYEKMQ (reference sequence). The CDR3 region is CASSLGPGLSYEQYF. CDR3 bases: TGTGCCAGCAGCTTGGGTCCGGGACTGTCCTACGAGCAGTACTTC. Combining the CDR3 with reference TRBV13 and TRBJ2-7 gives the whole variable domain AAGVIQSPRHLIKEKRETATLKCYPIPRHDTVYWYQQGPGQDPQFLISFYEKMQSDKGSIPDRFSAQQFSDYHSELNMSSLELGDSALYFCASSLGPGLSYEQYFGPGTRLTVT.

The rearrangement uses TRBV28 and TRBJ1-1; a possible D gene is TRBD1 (5 bases). CDR1 MDHEN and CDR2 SYDVKM come from the germline V gene. This CDR3 is 15 amino acids long. Trimming took off 7 bases at V and 1 base at J, with 16 bases between the two ends. CDR3 DNA sequence: TGTGCCAGCACCATAGCAGGGAATTGGAACACTGAAGCTTTCTTT. It yields the protein CASTIAGNWNTEAFF.

This clonotype has only a few counts. The chain has TRBV7-9 and TRBJ2-7, with TRBD1 matching over 7 bases. Germline values: CDR1 SEHNR, CDR2 FQNEAQ (reference sequence). The ends lost 5 bases at V and 0 bases at J; junction bases unmatched: 4. This CDR3 has 14 amino acids. This CDR3 reads CASSPWTGSYEQYF. The DNA of the CDR3 is TGTGCCAGCAGCCCCTGGACAGGCTCCTACGAGCAGTACTTC. The whole variable domain, remainder taken from reference TRBV7-9 and TRBJ2-7, is DTGVSQNPRHKITKRGQNVTFRCDPISEHNRLYWYRQTLGQGPEFLTYFQNEAQLEKSRLLSDRFSAERPKGSFSTLEIQRTEQGDSAMYLCASSPWTGSYEQYFGPGTRLTVT.

In the case of this clonotype: At one end, the junction sequence differs from germline, possibly due to a read error. The chain carries TRBV6-2 or TRBV6-3 and TRBJ1-4; D might be TRBD1 (5 bases). Germline-derived CDR1 and CDR2 are MNHEY and SVGEGT. This CDR3 is 15 amino acids long. CDR3 bases: TGTGCCAGCAGTTACTCGATCGGGACTAATGAAGAACTGTTTTTT. Protein sequence: CASSYSIGTNEELFF.

Note on this clonotype: A read error may be the cause here, since a much bigger clone is one base away. The chain joins TRBV2 to TRBJ2-2; the D is unclear. V was clipped by 3 bases and J by 2 bases, with 7 bases between them. The CDR3 length is 14 residues. Germline CDR1 and CDR2: SNHLY and FYNNEI. CDR3 protein: CASSDGTNTGELFF. DNA of the CDR3: TGTGCCAGCAGTGATGGAACTAACACCGGGGAGCTGTTTTTT.

In its sample, this clonotype was seen many times. This chain connects TRBV28 to TRBJ2-7; D not resolved. This CDR3 is built from 15 residues. Trimming shortened V by 2 bases and J by 0 bases, and 11 bases separated the two germline ends. Germline loops: CDR1 MDHEN, CDR2 SYDVKM. For the CDR3, the DNA is TGTGCCAGCAGTTTAACGGCCGCCTACTCCTACGAGCAGTACTTC. It encodes CASSLTAAYSYEQYF.

The rearrangement joins TRBV10-2 to TRBJ1-1, with TRBD1 as a possible D gene (5 bases). V gave up 2 bases and J gave up 0 bases, with 13 bases separating them. This CDR3 contains 16 residues. Germline values: CDR1 WSHSY, CDR2 SAAADI. The CDR3, as DNA: TGCGCCAGCAGTGAGGGGGCAGGGTCCATGAACACTGAAGCTTTCTTT. This gives the protein CASSEGAGSMNTEAFF.

Many counts were recorded for this clonotype. V and J are TRBV7-2 and TRBJ1-2; D is unresolved. V was shortened by 1 base and J by 4 bases, with 7 bases between the two germline ends. The CDR3 consists of 13 residues. Germline lookup yields CDR1 SGHTA and CDR2 FQGNSA. DNA for the CDR3: TGTGCCAGCAGCTTAGAGGGCGTCTATGGCTACACCTTC. Amino acids: CASSLEGVYGYTF.

This clonotype has only a few counts. V gene TRBV12-3 or TRBV12-4 combines with J gene TRBJ2-2; D possibly corresponds to TRBD2 (5 bases). The CDR3 length is 15 residues. V lost 7 bases and J 0 bases, leaving 12 bases between the germline ends. The CDR3 DNA is TGTGCCAGCATTTTGCGGGCTACGAACACCGGGGAGCTGTTTTTT. Its translation is CASILRATNTGELFF.

In this sample, this clonotype turned up a few times. The chain couples TRBV6-1 to TRBJ1-5; D gene uncertain. The CDR3 length is 16 residues. The V end was cut by 6 bases, the J end by 0 bases, with 15 bases between. Germline V lookup: CDR1 MNHNS, CDR2 SASEGT. The CDR3 reads CASSRRTGYSNQPQHF. CDR3 in DNA: TGTGCCAGCAGCCGCCGGACGGGATATAGCAATCAGCCCCAGCATTTT.

Details on this clonotype: The CDR3 does not close with the conserved phenylalanine or tryptophan, likely indicating a read error. V and J are TRBV28 and TRBJ2-7; 8 bases are a match to TRBD2. CDR3 length: 16 residues. Germline V gene lookup returns CDR1 MDHEN and CDR2 SYDVKM. The CDR3 nucleotides are TGTGCCAGCAGTTTTTCACTAGCGGTTAGCTCCTACGGGCAGTACTCC. Residues: CASSFSLAVSSYGQYS.

The CDR3 sequence: CATLDLAGGPYEQFF. The CDR3 DNA is TGTGCCACACTAGATTTAGCGGGAGGGCCGTATGAGCAGTTCTTC. V usage is TRBV10-3 and J usage is TRBJ2-1, with 11 nucleotides matching TRBD2. CDR3 length: 15 residues. The V gene end was trimmed by 10 bases and the J gene end by 8 bases; junction bases not matched to a gene: 13. The germline V gene encodes CDR1 ENHRY and CDR2 SYGVKD.

This clonotype was seen at least ten times. The V call is TRBV12-3 or TRBV12-4, the J call TRBJ1-1, with 12 bases fitting TRBD1. Germline trimming cut 5 bases from V and 3 bases from J; bases unmatched to any gene: 10. The CDR3 contains 17 residues. CDR3 region: CASSPGQGAPMYTEAFF. As DNA, the CDR3 is TGTGCCAGCAGTCCGGGACAGGGGGCTCCTATGTACACTGAAGCTTTCTTT.

This clonotype was recorded a few times. The gene calls are TRBV20-1 and TRBJ2-7; D is undetermined. This CDR3 spans 14 amino acids. Trimming took 7 bases from V and 3 from J, leaving 19 bases between them. Germline V gene sequence: CDR1 DFQATT, CDR2 SNEGSKA (reference sequence). The CDR3 coding sequence is TGCAGTGGATCCCCCCGAGAATTTTTCTACGAGCAGTACTTC. Translated: CSGSPREFFYEQYF.

The rearrangement links TRBV12-3 or TRBV12-4 to TRBJ2-3; D remains unclear. V was trimmed by 4 bases and J by 4 bases, leaving 15 bases between them. The CDR3 contains 15 residues. In nucleotides, the CDR3 is TGTGCCAGCAGTTCTTTCCCGGAGACCGCAGATACGCAGTATTTT. This codes for CASSSFPETADTQYF.

The chain couples TRBV4-3 to TRBJ2-1, with D unresolved. Deletions cut 3 bases from V and 9 bases from J, with 12 bases between. The CDR3 covers 13 residues. Looked up from germline, CDR1 is LGHNA and CDR2 is YSLEER. The CDR3: CASSQLGLGEQFF. The CDR3 nucleotides read TGCGCCAGCAGCCAGCTGGGGTTGGGTGAGCAGTTCTTC.